These 25 T cell receptor beta chains came from one sample sequenced in a study of cytomegalovirus exposure and HLA in healthy donors. Researchers ran the PCR with 60 Vbeta and 13 Jbeta primers. This table comes from immunoSEQ multiplex PCR, and its TCRdb copy is limited to in-frame clones, with some not included. This specimen shows about 110,000 clones; the ten leading clones hold under 7%. The material sequenced was PBMCs. These receptors were obtained from a man aged 40-55 years in good health and CMV-seropositive.

This rearrangement joins TRBV5-4 to TRBJ2-5; a weak D match, TRBD2 (6 bases). Germline CDR1 reads SGHNT; CDR2 reads YYREEE (reference sequence). This CDR3 is built from 15 residues. V shed 0 bases and J shed 3 bases, with 12 bases lying between them. The CDR3 sequence is CASSLVAERKETQYF. CDR3 in DNA: TGTGCCAGCAGCTTGGTAGCGGAGAGGAAAGAGACCCAGTACTTC.

The V gene is TRBV11-2, the J gene TRBJ2-7, with 10 bases aligning to TRBD2. The CDR3 runs 17 residues. V lost 6 bases, J lost 4 bases, and 15 bases stayed unmatched. Germline V CDR1 and CDR2: SGHAT, FQNNGV. The CDR3 DNA is TGTGCCAGCAGTCAGGGTTCCCCTAGCGGGAGACGGTACGAGCAGTACTTC. It codes for CASSQGSPSGRRYEQYF.

CDR3 loop: CASSAGGETQYF. The CDR3 coding sequence is TGTGCCAGCAGTGCAGGGGGTGAGACCCAGTACTTC. This chain uses TRBV25-1 with TRBJ2-5, with TRBD1 identical over 7 bases. V shed 4 bases and J 5 bases; nucleotides not matched to a gene: 1. The CDR3 length is 12 residues. The germline gives CDR1 MGHDK, CDR2 SYGVNS.

Note on this clone: A junction end diverges from the germline sequence, so it may reflect a read error. The chain uses TRBV28 and TRBJ2-1; 13 bases fit TRBD2. Germline CDR1 and CDR2: MDHEN and SYDVKM. The CDR3 length is 11 residues. This chain's CDR3 is CGTSGIKEQFF. In DNA, the CDR3 is TGCGGGACTAGCGGGATAAAGGAGCAGTTCTTC.

The chain carries TRBV5-1 and TRBJ2-1; a possible D gene is TRBD2 (6 bases). Germline CDR1 reads SGHRS; CDR2 reads YFSETQ. There are 15 residues in the CDR3. V lost 0 bases, J lost 9 bases, and 16 bases lay in between. The CDR3 bases are TGCGCCAGCAGCTTGGAGACGGGAGCCAGGAGTGAGCAGTTCTTC. This codes for CASSLETGARSEQFF.

This rearrangement joins TRBV19 to TRBJ2-2; no clear D. Per the germline V gene, CDR1 is LNHDA and CDR2 is SQIVND (reference sequence). The V and J ends lost 3 bases and 3 bases respectively, with 8 bases between them. The CDR3 is 14 amino acids. Here the CDR3 DNA reads TGTGCCAGTAGTATTCAGGTTTACACCGGGGAGCTGTTTTTT. Translated: CASSIQVYTGELFF.

The rearrangement links TRBV6-1 to TRBJ2-7; D possibly corresponds to TRBD1 (8 bases). Germline V lookup: CDR1 MNHNS, CDR2 SASEGT. CDR3 length: 14 residues. V lost 6 bases to trimming and J lost 3 bases, with 15 bases between them. Here the CDR3 DNA reads TGTGCCAGCAGGACAGGGGAGGGATTCTACGAGCAGTACTTC. The encoded protein is CASRTGEGFYEQYF.

This chain joins TRBV6-5 and TRBJ2-7; D may be TRBD1 (5 bases). This CDR3 has 11 amino acids. Germline V gene data show CDR1 as MNHEY and CDR2 as SVGAGI. Trimming removed 10 bases from V and 7 bases from J, with 14 bases in between. In nucleotides, the CDR3 is TGTGCCATCCGAGTGGGGCGGGAGCAGTACTTC. The encoded protein is CAIRVGREQYF.

The chain employs TRBV2 and TRBJ2-6, with D maybe TRBD1 (5 bases). V lost 6 bases and J lost 1, with 10 bases in between. This CDR3 is built from 15 residues. Per the germline V gene, CDR1 is SNHLY and CDR2 is FYNNEI. CDR3 residues: CASSVSGSGANVLTF. DNA for the CDR3: TGTGCCAGCAGCGTTTCAGGGTCTGGGGCCAACGTCCTGACTTTC.

V and J are TRBV19 and TRBJ2-5; 12 bases align to TRBD2. Germline trimming cut 7 bases from V and 2 bases from J; bases unmatched to any gene: 2. In germline, CDR1 is LNHDA, CDR2 SQIVND (reference sequence). This CDR3 contains 14 residues. CDR3 DNA: TGTGCCAGTACCGGGACTAGCGGGCAAGAGACCCAGTACTTC. Translation: CASTGTSGQETQYF.

CDR3 nucleotide sequence: TGTGCCAGTAGTATAGGCGGGACTAGCTCGGGCGCTGAGCAGTTCTTC. Its protein is CASSIGGTSSGAEQFF. This chain joins TRBV19 and TRBJ2-1; 9 nucleotides align to TRBD2. V lost 1 base to trimming and J lost 9 bases; unmatched junction nucleotides: 10. The CDR3 covers 16 residues. Germline lookup yields CDR1 LNHDA and CDR2 SQIVND (reference sequence). Full variable domain (rest looked up from reference TRBV19 and TRBJ2-1): DGGITQSPKYLFRKEGQNVTLSCEQNLNHDAMYWYRQDPGQGLRLIYYSQIVNDFQKGDIAEGYSVSREKKESFPLTVTSAQKNPTAFYLCASSIGGTSSGAEQFFGPGTRLTVL.

This rearrangement joins TRBV6-1 to TRBJ2-6; D not certain. The CDR3 extends over 12 amino acids. Trimming pared 2 bases from V and 11 bases from J, leaving 7 bases between. The germline gives CDR1 MNHNS, CDR2 SASEGT. CDR3 bases: TGTGCCAGCAGTGAATTGAGCGACGTCCTGACTTTC. Encoded protein: CASSELSDVLTF.

J is TRBJ2-5 and V is TRBV19; TRBD1 is a possible D gene (5 bases). This CDR3 is 12 amino acids long. Germline values: CDR1 LNHDA, CDR2 SQIVND (reference sequence). V gave up 9 bases and J gave up 5 bases, with 13 bases separating them. The CDR3 here is CASRQSGETQYF. CDR3 coding DNA: TGTGCCAGCCGACAGTCCGGCGAGACCCAGTACTTC. Together with reference TRBV19 and TRBJ2-5, the CDR3 gives the full variable domain: DGGITQSPKYLFRKEGQNVTLSCEQNLNHDAMYWYRQDPGQGLRLIYYSQIVNDFQKGDIAEGYSVSREKKESFPLTVTSAQKNPTAFYLCASRQSGETQYFGPGTRLLVL.

V gene TRBV7-2 combines with J gene TRBJ1-5; no clear D gene. The germline CDR1 and CDR2 sequences are SGHTA and FQGNSA. The V end lost 4 bases, the J end lost 2 bases, and 9 bases lay between the germline ends. The CDR3 runs to 14 residues. This CDR3 is CASSYDGGNQPQHF. The CDR3 nucleotides read TGTGCCAGCAGCTACGACGGGGGCAATCAGCCCCAGCATTTT.

This sequence joins TRBV28 and TRBJ1-1; no reliable D call. The germline CDR1 and CDR2 sequences are MDHEN and SYDVKM. The CDR3 extends over 14 amino acids. V gave up 5 bases and J gave up 5 bases, with 15 bases separating them. CDR3 bases: TGTGCCAGCAGTCTAACGACTCTTTCGACTGAAGCTTTCTTT. Translated: CASSLTTLSTEAFF. The full variable domain, in which reference TRBV28 and TRBJ1-1 provide the parts outside the CDR3, is DVKVTQSSRYLVKRTGEKVFLECVQDMDHENMFWYRQDPGLGLRLIYFSYDVKMKEKGDIPEGYSVSREKKERFSLILESASTNQTSMYLCASSLTTLSTEAFFGQGTRLTVV.

The chain combines TRBV25-1 with TRBJ2-3; D gene ambiguous. Germline-derived CDR1 and CDR2 are MGHDK and SYGVNS. V shed 8 bases and J shed 0 bases, with 9 bases lying between them. This CDR3 comprises 13 residues. CDR3 protein: CASGPGSTDTQYF. The DNA of the CDR3 is TGTGCCAGCGGCCCCGGGAGCACAGATACGCAGTATTTT.

The chain joins TRBV28 to TRBJ1-2, with a possible D match to TRBD1 (6 bases). The CDR3 contains 12 residues. Germline CDR1 reads MDHEN; CDR2 reads SYDVKM. The ends were cut back, 5 bases at V and 8 bases at J, with 12 bases in the middle. Here the CDR3 reads CASSSTGRGYTF. CDR3 DNA: TGTGCCAGCAGTAGTACAGGGAGAGGCTACACCTTC.

The J gene is TRBJ2-7, the V gene TRBV10-2; 9 nucleotides align to TRBD2. V lost 3 bases and J lost 6; bases outside the gene matches: 6. The germline gives CDR1 WSHSY, CDR2 SAAADI. The CDR3 has 14 residues. CDR3 coding DNA: TGCGCCAGCAGTGATAGCGGGAGTCAAGGCGAGCAGTACTTC. Encoded protein: CASSDSGSQGEQYF.

The chain is built from TRBV7-9 and TRBJ2-3; 10 nucleotides align to TRBD2. The V and J ends lost 5 bases and 5 bases, in that order; junction bases with no gene match: 7. CDR1 is SEHNR, CDR2 FQNEAQ, per germline (reference sequence). The CDR3 loop spans 15 amino acids. Written as DNA, the CDR3 is TGTGCCAGCAGCAAAAGCGGGAGGGCCAGAGATACGCAGTATTTT. Translating gives CASSKSGRARDTQYF.

The rearrangement joins TRBV6-5 to TRBJ2-1; D possibly corresponds to TRBD2 (5 bases). Deletions cut 7 bases from V and 2 bases from J, with 15 bases between. There are 15 residues in the CDR3. The germline V gene encodes CDR1 MNHEY and CDR2 SVGAGI. The CDR3: CASTNGGPAYNEQFF. CDR3 nucleotides: TGTGCCAGCACCAACGGAGGTCCTGCCTACAATGAGCAGTTCTTC.

The chain uses TRBV19 and TRBJ2-1, with unresolved D. V lost 0 bases and J lost 6, with 9 bases in between. Germline V gene data show CDR1 as LNHDA and CDR2 as SQIVND (reference sequence). The CDR3 totals 14 residues. The CDR3 DNA reads as TGTGCCAGTAGTATAGAATCTAGTATCAATGAGCAGTTCTTC. This codes for CASSIESSINEQFF.

The J gene is TRBJ2-2, the V gene TRBV5-1; 7 bases are shared with TRBD2. V was pared by 0 bases and J by 7 bases, with 15 bases of the junction left unmatched. Germline-derived CDR1 and CDR2 are SGHRS and YFSETQ. The CDR3 has 18 residues. The CDR3 reads CASSLGSERGLVGGELFF. DNA of the CDR3: TGCGCCAGCAGCTTGGGTTCTGAAAGAGGACTAGTCGGCGGGGAGCTGTTTTTT.

The rearrangement links TRBV4-2 to TRBJ2-1; 10 positions match TRBD2. The V segment lost 1 base and the J segment 7 bases; nucleotides outside the gene matches: 10. The CDR3 extends over 17 amino acids. Germline lookup yields CDR1 LGHNA and CDR2 YNFKEQ. This CDR3 reads CASSQVPGASGSNEQFF. The CDR3 bases are TGTGCCAGCAGCCAAGTCCCCGGCGCTAGCGGGAGTAATGAGCAGTTCTTC.

This chain joins TRBV5-1 and TRBJ2-3, with D uncertain. This CDR3 has 15 amino acids. Germline V gene data show CDR1 as SGHRS and CDR2 as YFSETQ. Trimming left V 2 bases short and J 2 bases short, with 12 bases between. The CDR3 loop reads CASSFSSDPTDTQYF. Written as DNA, the CDR3 is TGCGCCAGCAGCTTTTCCAGCGATCCCACAGATACGCAGTATTTT.

The J gene is TRBJ1-4, the V gene TRBV5-1; 8 positions match TRBD1. V was clipped by 0 bases and J by 8 bases; unmatched bases: 6. CDR1 is SGHRS, CDR2 YFSETQ, per germline. This CDR3 comprises 15 residues. CDR3 DNA: TGCGCCAGCAGCTTGGCACAGGGGGGCTCGGAAAAACTGTTTTTT. Translation gives CASSLAQGGSEKLFF.